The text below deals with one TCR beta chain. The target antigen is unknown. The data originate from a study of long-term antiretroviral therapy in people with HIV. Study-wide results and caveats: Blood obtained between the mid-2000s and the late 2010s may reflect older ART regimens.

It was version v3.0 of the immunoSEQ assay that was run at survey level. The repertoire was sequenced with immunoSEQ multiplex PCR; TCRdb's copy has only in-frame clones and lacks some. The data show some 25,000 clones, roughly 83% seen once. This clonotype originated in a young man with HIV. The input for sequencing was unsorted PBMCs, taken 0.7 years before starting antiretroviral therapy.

CDR3 DNA sequence: TGTGCCAGCAGCCTAGGGACTAGCGGGGGGACCCAGTACTTC. This gives the protein CASSLGTSGGTQYF. This chain uses TRBV7-3 with TRBJ2-5; 14 nucleotides match TRBD2. The V gene end was trimmed by 5 bases and the J gene end by 7 bases; junction bases not matched to a gene: 3. The germline V gene has CDR1 SGHTA and CDR2 FQGTGA. The length of the CDR3 is 14 residues. Variable domain in full (rest from reference TRBV7-3 and TRBJ2-5): GAGVSQTPSNKVTEKGKYVELRCDPISGHTALYWYRQSLGQGPEFLIYFQGTGAADDSGLPNDRFFAVRPEGSVSTLKIQRTERGDSAVYLCASSLGTSGGTQYFGPGTRLLVL.